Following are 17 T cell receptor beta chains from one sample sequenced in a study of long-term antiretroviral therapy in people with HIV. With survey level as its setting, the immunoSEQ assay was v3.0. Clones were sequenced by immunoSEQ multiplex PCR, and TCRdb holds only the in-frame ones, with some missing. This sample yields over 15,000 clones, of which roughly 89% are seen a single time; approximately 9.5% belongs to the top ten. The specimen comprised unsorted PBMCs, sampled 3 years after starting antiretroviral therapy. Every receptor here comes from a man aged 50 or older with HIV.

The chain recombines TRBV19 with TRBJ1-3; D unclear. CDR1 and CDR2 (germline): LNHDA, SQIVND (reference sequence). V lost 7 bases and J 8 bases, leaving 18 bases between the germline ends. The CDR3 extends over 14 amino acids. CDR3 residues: CASNPQHEGDTIYF. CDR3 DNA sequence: TGTGCCAGTAACCCACAACATGAAGGTGACACCATATATTTT.

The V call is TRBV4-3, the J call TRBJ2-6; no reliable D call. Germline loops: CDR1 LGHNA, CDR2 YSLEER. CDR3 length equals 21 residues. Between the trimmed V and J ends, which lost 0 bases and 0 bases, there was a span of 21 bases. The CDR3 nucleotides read TGCGCCAGCAGCCAAGATCCCCCGCAGCCTCTCCGATTCTCTGGGGCCAACGTCCTGACTTTC. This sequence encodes CASSQDPPQPLRFSGANVLTF.

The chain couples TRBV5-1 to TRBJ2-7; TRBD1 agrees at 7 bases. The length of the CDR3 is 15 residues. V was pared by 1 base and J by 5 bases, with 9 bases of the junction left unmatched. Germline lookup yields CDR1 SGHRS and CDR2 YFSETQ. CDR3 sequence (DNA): TGCGCCAGCAGCTTGCAGGAAGGGGGCCGCCACGAGCAGTACTTC. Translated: CASSLQEGGRHEQYF.

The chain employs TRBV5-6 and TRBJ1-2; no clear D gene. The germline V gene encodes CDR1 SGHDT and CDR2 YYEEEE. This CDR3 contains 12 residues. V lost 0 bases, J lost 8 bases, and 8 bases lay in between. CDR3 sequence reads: CASSLAGIGYTF. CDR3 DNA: TGTGCCAGCAGCTTGGCTGGGATCGGCTACACCTTC. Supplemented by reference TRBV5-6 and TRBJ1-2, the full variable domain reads DAGVTQSPTHLIKTRGQQVTLRCSPKSGHDTVSWYQQALGQGPQFIFQYYEEEERQRGNFPDRFSGHQFPNYSSELNVNALLLGDSALYLCASSLAGIGYTFGSGTRLTVV.

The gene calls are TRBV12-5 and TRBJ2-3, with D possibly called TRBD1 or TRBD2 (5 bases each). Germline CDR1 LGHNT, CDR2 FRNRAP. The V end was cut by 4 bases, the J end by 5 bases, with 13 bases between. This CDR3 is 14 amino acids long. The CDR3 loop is CASGSREGRDTQYF. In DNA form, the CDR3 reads TGTGCTAGTGGTTCAAGAGAGGGGCGAGATACGCAGTATTTT.

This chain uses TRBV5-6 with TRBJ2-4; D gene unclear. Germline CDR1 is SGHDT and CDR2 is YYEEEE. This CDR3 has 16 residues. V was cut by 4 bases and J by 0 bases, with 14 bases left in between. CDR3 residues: CASSPWLGLAKNIQYF. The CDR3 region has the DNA TGTGCCAGCAGCCCATGGCTGGGGTTAGCCAAAAACATTCAGTACTTC.

CDR3 region: CASTDGGTYQPQHF. As DNA, the CDR3 is TGTGCCAGTACTGATGGAGGGACTTATCAGCCCCAGCATTTT. V and J are TRBV19 and TRBJ1-5; D might be TRBD1 (5 bases). The CDR3 is 14 amino acids. Trimming shortened V by 7 bases and J by 5 bases, and 15 bases separated the two germline ends. Per germline, CDR1 LNHDA and CDR2 SQIVND (reference sequence).

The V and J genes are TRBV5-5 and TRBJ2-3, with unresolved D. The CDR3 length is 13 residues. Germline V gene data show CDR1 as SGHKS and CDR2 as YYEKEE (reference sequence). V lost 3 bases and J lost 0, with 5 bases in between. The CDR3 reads CASSSPSTDTQYF. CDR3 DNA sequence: TGTGCCAGCAGCTCTCCTAGCACAGATACGCAGTATTTT.

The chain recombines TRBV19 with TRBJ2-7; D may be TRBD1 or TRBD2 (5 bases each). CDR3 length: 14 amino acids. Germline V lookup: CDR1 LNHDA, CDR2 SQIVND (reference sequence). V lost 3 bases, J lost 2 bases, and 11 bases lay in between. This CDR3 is CASSMTRGAYEQYF. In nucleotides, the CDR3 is TGTGCCAGTAGTATGACACGAGGGGCCTACGAGCAGTACTTC.

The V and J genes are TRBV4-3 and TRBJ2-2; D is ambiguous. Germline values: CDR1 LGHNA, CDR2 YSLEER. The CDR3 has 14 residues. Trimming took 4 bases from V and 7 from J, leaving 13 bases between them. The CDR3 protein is CASSPVVVGGELFF. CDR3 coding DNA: TGCGCCAGCAGCCCCGTTGTTGTAGGCGGGGAGCTGTTTTTT.

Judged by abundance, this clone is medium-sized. CDR3 nucleotides: TGCGCCAGCAGCCAAGATTGGGTGAACACCGGGGAGCTGTTTTTT. It specifies CASSQDWVNTGELFF. V gene TRBV4-3 combines with J gene TRBJ2-2; D remains unclear. Germline V lookup: CDR1 LGHNA, CDR2 YSLEER. Trimming removed 0 bases from V and 1 base from J, with 6 bases in between. The CDR3 is 15 residues long.

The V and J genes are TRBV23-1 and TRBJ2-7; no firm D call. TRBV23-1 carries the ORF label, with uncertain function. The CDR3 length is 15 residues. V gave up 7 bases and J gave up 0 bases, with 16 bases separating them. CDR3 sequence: CASIIRQASSYEQYF. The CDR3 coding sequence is TGCGCCAGCATTATAAGGCAAGCTAGCTCCTACGAGCAGTACTTC.

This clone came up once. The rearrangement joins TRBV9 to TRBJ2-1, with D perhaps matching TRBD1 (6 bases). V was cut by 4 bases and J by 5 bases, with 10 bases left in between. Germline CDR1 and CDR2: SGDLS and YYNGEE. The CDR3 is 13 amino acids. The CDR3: CASSTGQNNEQFF. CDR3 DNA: TGTGCCAGCAGCACGGGACAAAACAATGAGCAGTTCTTC.

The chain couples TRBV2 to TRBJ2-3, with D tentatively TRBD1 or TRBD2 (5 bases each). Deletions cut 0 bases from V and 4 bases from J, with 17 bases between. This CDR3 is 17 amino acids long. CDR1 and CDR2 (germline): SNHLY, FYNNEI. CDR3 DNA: TGTGCCAGCAGTGAAGCGGGCAGGGAGTGGGAGTCAGATACGCAGTATTTT. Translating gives CASSEAGREWESDTQYF.

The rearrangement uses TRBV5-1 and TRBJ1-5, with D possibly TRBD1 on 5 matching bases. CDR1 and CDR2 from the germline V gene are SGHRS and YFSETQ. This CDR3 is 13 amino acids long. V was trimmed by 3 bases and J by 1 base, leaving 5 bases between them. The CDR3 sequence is CASSWDSNQPQHF. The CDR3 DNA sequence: TGCGCCAGCAGCTGGGACAGCAATCAGCCCCAGCATTTT.

CDR3 sequence reads: CASSLAGERTGELFF. The CDR3 coding sequence is TGTGCCAGCAGTCTAGCGGGGGAGCGGACCGGGGAGCTGTTTTTT. The genes are TRBV28 and TRBJ2-2, with 10 bases fitting TRBD2. This CDR3 is 15 amino acids long. Germline CDR1 is MDHEN and CDR2 is SYDVKM. The V segment lost 5 bases and the J segment 5 bases; nucleotides outside the gene matches: 5. Complete variable domain (other parts from reference TRBV28 and TRBJ2-2): DVKVTQSSRYLVKRTGEKVFLECVQDMDHENMFWYRQDPGLGLRLIYFSYDVKMKEKGDIPEGYSVSREKKERFSLILESASTNQTSMYLCASSLAGERTGELFFGEGSRLTVL.

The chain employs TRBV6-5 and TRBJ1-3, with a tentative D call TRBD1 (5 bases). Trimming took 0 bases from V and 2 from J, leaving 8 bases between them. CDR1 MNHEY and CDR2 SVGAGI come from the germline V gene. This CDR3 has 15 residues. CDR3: CASSYSWGAGNTIYF. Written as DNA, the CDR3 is TGTGCCAGCAGTTACTCGTGGGGGGCTGGAAACACCATATATTTT.